The 22 T cell receptor beta chains reported below all come from one sample, sequenced in a study of CD8+CD57+ T cells in acquired aplastic anemia. The template used for profiling TCR beta VDJ and CDR3 was genomic DNA. One entry per CDR3 protein, called by TCRdb with MiXCR from the reads. The sample yields approximately 270,000 distinct CDR3 sequences, around 60% seen once. Sequencing used sorted CD4+, CD8+, or CD8+CD57+ T cells (not recorded which) from PBMCs. The receptors derive from a human donor with severe aplastic anemia or a healthy control (not recorded which).

This sequence joins TRBV19 and TRBJ2-5, with 7 bases lining up with TRBD1. Germline V lookup: CDR1 LNHDA, CDR2 SQIVND (reference sequence). The trim removed 5 bases at V and 3 bases at J, leaving 9 bases unmatched. The CDR3 contains 15 residues. The CDR3: CASSQVFQGEETQYF. CDR3 nucleotide sequence: TGTGCCAGTAGTCAGGTGTTTCAGGGGGAAGAGACCCAGTACTTC.

This clonotype appeared many times. One end of the junction is discordant with germline, which a read error may explain. The chain uses TRBV7-7 and TRBJ2-5; possibly TRBD2 for D (6 bases). The germline V gene has CDR1 SSHAT and CDR2 FNYEAQ (reference sequence). The length of the CDR3 is 15 residues. The DNA for the CDR3 is TGTGCTAGCAGCTCCGGAACGGGGAGGCGAGAGACCCAGTACTTC. Translation: CASSSGTGRRETQYF.

The V gene is TRBV24-1, the J gene TRBJ2-1, with 8 bases that match TRBD2. Germline V lookup: CDR1 KGHDR, CDR2 SFDVKD. CDR3 size: 16 residues. With V trimmed by 4 bases and J by 12 bases, 16 bases remained unmatched. DNA of the CDR3: TGTGCCACCAGTGACATAAGCGGGAGTGACCCTCTACGGCAGTTCTTC. Amino acid sequence: CATSDISGSDPLRQFF.

This rearrangement joins TRBV20-1 to TRBJ1-4; TRBD1 matches 7 bases. Germline assignment: CDR1 DFQATT and CDR2 SNEGSKA (reference sequence). V was pared by 2 bases and J by 8 bases, with 14 bases of the junction left unmatched. The CDR3 spans 16 residues. The DNA for the CDR3 is TGCAGTGCTAGACCCTTTAGACAGGGCGATAAGGAAAAACTGTTTTTT. Translated: CSARPFRQGDKEKLFF.

The rearrangement joins TRBV15 to TRBJ2-1; 8 bases fit TRBD2. V lost 3 bases, J lost 5 bases, and 9 bases stayed unmatched. This CDR3 is built from 16 residues. Per the germline V gene, CDR1 is LNHNV and CDR2 is YYDKDF (reference sequence). The CDR3 spells CATSSPSGGPNNEQFF. CDR3 DNA: TGTGCCACCAGCAGTCCATCGGGGGGGCCGAACAATGAGCAGTTCTTC.

This clonotype was seen ten or more times. The chain links TRBV5-1 to TRBJ2-1; possibly TRBD1 or TRBD2 for D (6 bases each). This CDR3 is built from 13 residues. Trimming pared 0 bases from V and 8 bases from J, leaving 9 bases between. Germline V gene data show CDR1 as SGHRS and CDR2 as YFSETQ. CDR3 DNA: TGCGCCAGCAGCTTGGAGGGGGACTATGAGCAGTTCTTC. It is translated as CASSLEGDYEQFF.

The rearrangement joins TRBV28 to TRBJ2-2; 8 bases fit TRBD1. CDR1 and CDR2 (germline): MDHEN, SYDVKM. V gave up 3 bases and J gave up 7 bases; unmatched junction bases: 7. The CDR3 sequence is 15 residues long. The CDR3 nucleotides are TGTGCCAGCAGTTTTTTGACAGGGGCTGTCGGGGAGCTGTTTTTT. Translated, it gives CASSFLTGAVGELFF.

This clonotype was counted between two and nine times. This chain joins TRBV29-1 and TRBJ2-2; either TRBD1 or TRBD2 may fit D (7 bases each). V shed 4 bases and J shed 2 bases, with 14 bases lying between them. Per germline, CDR1 SQVTM and CDR2 ANQGSEA. The CDR3 is made up of 15 amino acids. The CDR3 loop is CSVAAGGANTGELFF. The CDR3 DNA reads as TGCAGCGTTGCCGCAGGGGGGGCCAACACCGGGGAGCTGTTTTTT.

The V call is TRBV20-1, the J call TRBJ2-1, with 7 nucleotides matching TRBD2. This CDR3 is 14 amino acids long. Germline values: CDR1 DFQATT, CDR2 SNEGSKA (reference sequence). V lost 1 base to trimming and J lost 2 bases; unmatched junction nucleotides: 2. CDR3 loop: CSARAAGTYNEQFF. CDR3 nucleotide sequence: TGCAGTGCTAGAGCAGCGGGGACCTACAATGAGCAGTTCTTC.

The genes are TRBV9 and TRBJ2-7; 7 bases match TRBD2. The junction had 9 bases not matched to a gene; V was cut back by 4 bases and J by 2 bases. This CDR3 has 15 amino acids. The germline V gene encodes CDR1 SGDLS and CDR2 YYNGEE. The CDR3 sequence: CASSRVGLVTYEQYF. The DNA for the CDR3 is TGTGCCAGCAGCCGAGTCGGACTAGTCACCTACGAGCAGTACTTC.

This clonotype was recorded many times. The CDR3 spells CASSYGQVSGNQPQHF. DNA for the CDR3: TGTGCCAGCAGTTACGGACAGGTGAGCGGCAATCAGCCCCAGCATTTT. The V and J genes are TRBV6-2 or TRBV6-3 and TRBJ1-5; 7 nucleotides align to TRBD1. The CDR3 extends over 16 amino acids. V was clipped by 2 bases and J by 2 bases; unmatched bases: 6. CDR1 is MNHEY and CDR2 is SVGEGT in the germline V gene.

The gene calls are TRBV29-1 and TRBJ1-1; no clear D gene. With 4 bases removed from V and 3 bases from J, the gap between germline ends came to 21 bases. The CDR3 is 16 amino acids. Germline CDR1 and CDR2: SQVTM and ANQGSEA. In DNA form, the CDR3 reads TGCAGCGTTGCCCCGCACTCTAATCTTCGGGACACTGAAGCTTTCTTT. Its translation: CSVAPHSNLRDTEAFF. Full variable domain (missing parts from reference TRBV29-1 and TRBJ1-1): SAVISQKPSRDICQRGTSLTIQCQVDSQVTMMFWYRQQPGQSLTLIATANQGSEATYESGFVIDKFPISRPNLTFSTLTVSNMSPEDSSIYLCSVAPHSNLRDTEAFFGQGTRLTVV.

A few counts support this clonotype. V and J are TRBV12-3 or TRBV12-4 and TRBJ1-2; a weak D match, TRBD1 (5 bases). The CDR3 consists of 12 residues. Trimming shortened V by 6 bases and J by 8 bases, and 13 bases separated the two germline ends. CDR3: CASRGTVGGYTF. CDR3 coding DNA: TGTGCCAGCAGAGGGACCGTTGGAGGCTACACCTTC.

The chain combines TRBV12-5 with TRBJ1-5; 8 positions match TRBD1. The ends lost 2 bases at V and 4 bases at J; junction bases unmatched: 4. This CDR3 spans 15 amino acids. Germline CDR1 LGHNT, CDR2 FRNRAP. CDR3 coding DNA: TGTGCTAGTGGTTTGTCAGGGGGCCTAAATCAGCCCCAGCATTTT. This gives the protein CASGLSGGLNQPQHF.

This clonotype was found many times. The chain uses TRBV6-2 or TRBV6-3 and TRBJ1-3; D uncertain. The CDR3 has 13 residues. CDR1 and CDR2 from the germline V gene are MNHEY and SVGEGT. V was trimmed by 6 bases and J by 4 bases, leaving 10 bases between them. CDR3: CASRTYDGNTIYF. The CDR3 DNA reads TGTGCCAGCAGAACCTATGACGGAAACACCATATATTTT.

This clonotype came up a few times. The CDR3 DNA sequence: TGTGCCAGCAGCCCCCAGTCCGGGACCACGCACGAGCAGTACTTC. Translation: CASSPQSGTTHEQYF. This sequence joins TRBV12-3 or TRBV12-4 and TRBJ2-7, with D perhaps matching TRBD1 or TRBD2 (5 bases each). The length of the CDR3 is 15 residues. V gave up 6 bases and J gave up 5 bases, with 20 bases separating them.

This clonotype was seen at least ten times. The chain links TRBV19 to TRBJ1-5; the match to TRBD1 covers 9 bases. This CDR3 has 16 residues. V lost 7 bases and J lost 3; bases outside the gene matches: 10. Germline CDR1 and CDR2: LNHDA and SQIVND (reference sequence). For the CDR3, the DNA is TGTGCCAGTACGTATGGACAGGGGCGGAACAATCAGCCCCAGCATTTT. Translation gives CASTYGQGRNNQPQHF.

The chain has TRBV20-1 and TRBJ2-1; the D is unclear. CDR1 and CDR2 from the germline V gene are DFQATT and SNEGSKA (reference sequence). This CDR3 is built from 14 residues. Deletions cut 0 bases from V and 10 bases from J, with 16 bases between. Here the CDR3 reads CSARDLQHSYEQFF. The DNA of the CDR3 is TGCAGTGCTAGAGATCTACAGCACTCCTACGAGCAGTTCTTC.

The table lists this clonotype with many counts. The chain recombines TRBV6-4 with TRBJ2-2; D call uncertain. The CDR3 covers 14 residues. Germline CDR1 is MRHNA and CDR2 is SNTAGT. Trimming took off 6 bases at V and 4 bases at J, with 12 bases between the two ends. CDR3 bases: TGTGCCAGCAGCCACAAGGTTTTCACCGGGGAGCTGTTTTTT. This sequence encodes CASSHKVFTGELFF.

The chain recombines TRBV25-1 with TRBJ2-7, with 7 bases that match TRBD2. The CDR3 is 17 residues long. Germline trimming cut 4 bases from V and 6 bases from J; bases unmatched to any gene: 18. Germline assignment: CDR1 MGHDK and CDR2 SYGVNS. The CDR3 here is CASSVSTGRAGVVEQYF. The CDR3, as DNA: TGTGCCAGCAGTGTCAGCACTGGCCGGGCGGGAGTGGTCGAGCAGTACTTC.

The chain uses TRBV2 and TRBJ2-6; D is possibly TRBD1 or TRBD2 (5 bases each). The V gene lost 3 bases and the J gene lost 0 bases, with 18 bases spanning the gap. The CDR3 runs 19 residues. Germline V gives CDR1 SNHLY, CDR2 FYNNEI. This CDR3 is CASSDIKGRGRSGANVLTF. The DNA for the CDR3 is TGTGCCAGCAGTGATATTAAGGGACGGGGACGCTCTGGGGCCAACGTCCTGACTTTC.

This clonotype was seen only a few times. The chain recombines TRBV7-6 with TRBJ2-3; D gene ambiguous. The CDR3 covers 15 residues. Per germline, CDR1 SGHVS and CDR2 FNYEAQ. V was clipped by 6 bases and J by 3 bases, with 16 bases between them. CDR3 sequence: CASSSDPPRTDTQYF. The CDR3 nucleotides are TGTGCCAGCAGTTCGGACCCCCCTCGGACAGATACGCAGTATTTT.